One sample yielded the 17 T cell receptor beta chains listed below, sequenced in a study of CD8 T cells in ankylosing spondylitis. One entry per CDR3 protein, called by TCRdb with MiXCR from the 5' RACE reads. The sample includes 200,000 to 250,000 distinct CDR3 sequences, about 26% of them seen just once. Sequenced sample: blood, either unsorted or a sorted T cell fraction (not recorded which). The source of these receptors is a male donor with ankylosing spondylitis or in good health (not recorded which).

This clonotype was observed many times. The V gene is TRBV4-2, the J gene TRBJ2-2; D not certain. Germline lookup yields CDR1 LGHNA and CDR2 YNFKEQ. This CDR3 has 14 residues. Trimming left V 8 bases short and J 0 bases short, with 10 bases between. DNA of the CDR3: TGTGCCAGCGACGATTCCGCGAACACCGGGGAGCTGTTTTTT. Amino acids: CASDDSANTGELFF.

This clonotype was observed many times. This chain joins TRBV20-1 and TRBJ2-2, with TRBD2 as a possible D gene (6 bases). Looked up from germline, CDR1 is DFQATT and CDR2 is SNEGSKA (reference sequence). The CDR3 totals 15 residues. V was trimmed by 6 bases and J by 1 base, leaving 15 bases between them. This CDR3 reads CSARGAGENTGELFF. DNA of the CDR3: TGCAGTGCCCGAGGAGCGGGTGAGAACACCGGGGAGCTGTTTTTT.

J is TRBJ2-7 and V is TRBV5-1; tentatively, D is TRBD2 (6 bases). Germline loops: CDR1 SGHRS, CDR2 YFSETQ. The CDR3 is 13 residues long. Trimming took off 4 bases at V and 7 bases at J, with 15 bases between the two ends. The CDR3 DNA reads TGCGCCAGCAGCCCCGGCCTCGCGGGAGAGCAGTACTTC. Its protein product is CASSPGLAGEQYF.

This chain joins TRBV20-1 and TRBJ2-4, with D tentatively TRBD2 (6 bases). CDR1 and CDR2 from the germline V gene are DFQATT and SNEGSKA (reference sequence). The CDR3 has 14 residues. Trimming took off 3 bases at V and 1 base at J, with 10 bases between the two ends. The CDR3 region is CSASGRGAKNIQYF. In DNA, the CDR3 is TGCAGTGCTAGCGGGAGAGGTGCCAAAAACATTCAGTACTTC.

In its sample, this clonotype was seen a few times. The chain carries TRBV20-1 and TRBJ1-1; 8 bases match TRBD1. The CDR3 has 13 residues. Looked up from germline, CDR1 is DFQATT and CDR2 is SNEGSKA (reference sequence). The V and J ends lost 6 bases and 2 bases, in that order; junction bases with no gene match: 5. CDR3 in DNA: TGCAGTGCAAAGACAGGGGTTAACACTGAAGCTTTCTTT. This codes for CSAKTGVNTEAFF.

This clonotype was observed at least ten times. The chain couples TRBV12-3 or TRBV12-4 to TRBJ2-3; D remains ambiguous. There are 11 residues in the CDR3. V was pared by 3 bases and J by 5 bases, with 3 bases between. The CDR3 nucleotides are TGTGCCAGCAGTTTGGAAGATACGCAGTATTTT. Translated: CASSLEDTQYF.

This clonotype was seen a handful of times. This rearrangement joins TRBV20-1 to TRBJ2-7, with D possibly TRBD2 on 6 matching bases. Germline V gene lookup returns CDR1 DFQATT and CDR2 SNEGSKA (reference sequence). The V end lost 5 bases, the J end lost 5 bases, and 13 bases lay between the germline ends. This CDR3 region has 12 residues. In nucleotides, the CDR3 is TGCAGTGCTCGACAGACTAGTCACGAGCAGTACTTC. Protein: CSARQTSHEQYF.

This clonotype was counted at least ten times. V is TRBV4-3 and J is TRBJ2-7, with 9 bases lining up with TRBD2. V trimming: 1 base; J trimming: 5 bases; junction bases outside the gene matches: 3. Germline V CDR1 and CDR2: LGHNA, YSLEER. The CDR3 has 14 amino acids. CDR3 region: CASSQGGRVDEQYF. The CDR3 DNA is TGCGCCAGCAGCCAAGGCGGGAGGGTAGACGAGCAGTACTTC.

This chain links TRBV29-1 with TRBJ2-1; weak D call: TRBD2 (5 bases). V was clipped by 5 bases and J by 1 base, with 15 bases between them. The CDR3 spans 15 residues. The germline V gene has CDR1 SQVTM and CDR2 ANQGSEA. The CDR3 sequence is CSVPLYPGSYNEQFF. CDR3 sequence (DNA): TGCAGCGTTCCCCTTTATCCGGGATCCTACAATGAGCAGTTCTTC.

This clonotype was observed many times. This rearrangement joins TRBV7-2 to TRBJ2-7; D is ambiguous. The V gene's germline CDR1 is SGHTA and CDR2 FQGNSA. The CDR3 has 14 amino acids. Trimming cost V 1 base and J 3 bases, with 10 bases left between them. This CDR3 is CASSLVSSFYEQYF. The CDR3 DNA is TGTGCCAGCAGCTTAGTTTCGAGTTTCTACGAGCAGTACTTC.

The chain couples TRBV20-1 to TRBJ1-5; perhaps TRBD1 as D (5 bases). This CDR3 is built from 13 residues. Germline loops: CDR1 DFQATT, CDR2 SNEGSKA (reference sequence). Trimming removed 5 bases at V and 7 bases at J, with 15 bases between. The CDR3 region has the DNA TGCAGTGCTGGGGGATCGGTGAAGCAGCCCCAGCATTTT. Its protein is CSAGGSVKQPQHF.

This clonotype has at least ten counts. V usage is TRBV10-3 and J usage is TRBJ2-1, with a weak D call TRBD2 (6 bases). CDR3 length equals 13 residues. The V gene's germline CDR1 is ENHRY and CDR2 SYGVKD. V was pared by 4 bases and J by 7 bases, with 11 bases between. CDR3 coding DNA: TGTGCCATCAGTGCCGCCGGGGGAAATGAGCAGTTCTTC. Translating gives CAISAAGGNEQFF.

This clonotype was observed a few times. The chain uses TRBV10-3 and TRBJ2-1; a weak D match, TRBD2 (6 bases). Germline lookup yields CDR1 ENHRY and CDR2 SYGVKD. Trimming took off 0 bases at V and 10 bases at J, with 13 bases between the two ends. This CDR3 contains 14 residues. CDR3 DNA: TGTGCCATCAGTGAGTCGTCACTAGCTCGCGAGCAGTTCTTC. Protein product: CAISESSLAREQFF.

In its sample, this clonotype was seen many times. The V call is TRBV29-1, the J call TRBJ2-1, with D possibly matching TRBD2 (5 bases). The germline V gene encodes CDR1 SQVTM and CDR2 ANQGSEA. The ends were cut back, 0 bases at V and 0 bases at J, with 15 bases in the middle. This CDR3 has 17 amino acids. The CDR3 spells CSVEEGSGPSSYNEQFF. CDR3 bases: TGCAGCGTTGAAGAAGGGAGCGGTCCGAGCTCCTACAATGAGCAGTTCTTC.

V is TRBV6-1 and J is TRBJ1-6; TRBD1 matches 7 bases. The trim removed 5 bases at V and 8 bases at J, leaving 12 bases unmatched. Germline CDR1 is MNHNS and CDR2 is SASEGT. The CDR3 runs 16 residues. The DNA for the CDR3 is TGTGCCAGCAGTCGGACAGGCGCCCCGGGGGATTCACCCCTCCACTTT. Its protein product is CASSRTGAPGDSPLHF.

This clonotype was seen at least ten times. The chain is built from TRBV20-1 and TRBJ2-7, with 7 bases identical to TRBD2. V dropped 2 bases and J dropped 3; count of bases not matched to a gene: 10. This CDR3 is built from 15 residues. Looked up from germline, CDR1 is DFQATT and CDR2 is SNEGSKA (reference sequence). CDR3 in DNA: TGCAGTGCTAGATCGTTAGCGGGTACCCTCTACGAGCAGTACTTC. Residues: CSARSLAGTLYEQYF.

This clonotype has at least ten counts. The chain links TRBV29-1 to TRBJ2-5; D is undetermined. V was trimmed by 6 bases and J by 2 bases, leaving 10 bases between them. This CDR3 is built from 12 residues. CDR1 is SQVTM, CDR2 ANQGSEA, per germline. The CDR3 loop reads CSVTKLQETQYF. In nucleotides, the CDR3 is TGCAGCGTAACGAAACTACAAGAGACCCAGTACTTC.